Included here is one T cell receptor (beta chain) sequence, with context. Its specificity is not known. Germline V gene data show CDR1 as SQVTM and CDR2 as ANQGSEA. The ends lost 8 bases at V and 2 bases at J; junction bases unmatched: 7. The CDR3 extends over 14 amino acids. PCR primers comprised 60 Vbeta and 13 Jbeta primers. The protocol was immunoSEQ multiplex PCR, while the TCRdb copy is restricted to in-frame clones and leaves out a portion. The profile shows approximately 150,000 clones, 77% of them singletons. The sample originates from a study of cytomegalovirus exposure and HLA in healthy donors. Study information: Previous work identified 120 million or so unique TCR beta sequences from around 180 million T cells.

Study-wide findings and caveats: Cytomegalovirus-associated status was assigned to 150 to 200 TCR beta chains. Using a false discovery rate of 0.05, a later analysis showed that fewer than 20,000 TCR beta sequences were associated with HLA alleles.

This clonotype was obtained from a man younger than 45 in good health and CMV-seropositive. Sequences were obtained from PBMCs. The chain carries TRBV29-1 and TRBJ2-3; TRBD2 aligns across 10 bases. In DNA, the CDR3 is TGCAGCACCTTTAGCGGGGGGTCCACAGATACGCAGTATTTT. Its translation is CSTFSGGSTDTQYF.